A single sample gave rise to the 18 T cell receptor beta chains below, sequenced in a study of early T cells in non-severe SARS-CoV-2 infection. TCRdb used MiXCR to reprocess the 5' RACE reads, holding one entry per CDR3 protein. Among roughly 61,000 distinct CDR3 sequences, about 9.1% were seen once, and the ten largest hold 8.6%. The sequenced sample consisted of whole blood. The receptors here all came from an adult who was a healthcare worker with PCR-confirmed SARS-CoV-2 infection or an uninfected control (not recorded which).

This clonotype has ten or more counts. This chain connects TRBV7-3 to TRBJ2-7; D perhaps matches TRBD1 (5 bases). CDR3 length: 14 amino acids. V lost 0 bases and J lost 5, with 11 bases in between. The germline gives CDR1 SGHTA, CDR2 FQGTGA. Here the CDR3 reads CASSLTGQGDEQYF. DNA of the CDR3: TGTGCCAGCAGCTTAACGGGGCAGGGCGACGAGCAGTACTTC. Based on the CDR3 plus reference TRBV7-3 and TRBJ2-7, the full variable domain is GAGVSQTPSNKVTEKGKYVELRCDPISGHTALYWYRQSLGQGPEFLIYFQGTGAADDSGLPNDRFFAVRPEGSVSTLKIQRTERGDSAVYLCASSLTGQGDEQYFGPGTRLTVT.

The chain recombines TRBV12-3 or TRBV12-4 with TRBJ1-2; D call uncertain. The V end lost 3 bases, the J end lost 3 bases, and 8 bases lay between the germline ends. CDR3 size: 13 residues. CDR3 sequence (DNA): TGTGCCAGCAGTTTCGGGGAGTACTATGGCTACACCTTC. This translates into CASSFGEYYGYTF.

The chain is built from TRBV3-1 and TRBJ2-7; 7 nucleotides agree with TRBD2. Trimming took 7 bases from V and 1 from J; bases not matched to a gene: 4. The V gene's germline CDR1 is LGHDT and CDR2 YNNKEL (reference sequence). There are 13 residues in the CDR3. CDR3 protein: CASKRGGSYEQYF. The CDR3 region has the DNA TGTGCCAGCAAGAGGGGAGGGTCCTACGAGCAGTACTTC.

This clonotype has more than one count but fewer than ten. The chain recombines TRBV10-1 with TRBJ2-3; 11 nucleotides agree with TRBD2. With V trimmed by 7 bases and J by 6 bases, 3 bases remained unmatched. CDR1 WNHNN and CDR2 SYGVQD come from the germline V gene (reference sequence). This CDR3 is 13 amino acids long. The CDR3 coding sequence is TGCGCCAGCAACCTAGCGGGAGGCGATACGCAGTATTTT. Translation gives CASNLAGGDTQYF.

This clonotype was found many times. The chain links TRBV18 to TRBJ1-1; D is perhaps TRBD1 (5 bases). The CDR3 runs to 15 residues. Germline CDR1 is KGHSH and CDR2 is LQKENI. Trimming cost V 1 base and J 1 base, with 10 bases left between them. The chain's CDR3 is CASSPQKGTNTEAFF. The CDR3 DNA reads as TGTGCCAGCTCACCACAAAAGGGGACGAACACTGAAGCTTTCTTT.

This clonotype was observed a handful of times. The rearrangement links TRBV20-1 to TRBJ2-7; D is perhaps TRBD1 or TRBD2 (5 bases each). CDR3 length equals 12 residues. Per the germline V gene, CDR1 is DFQATT and CDR2 is SNEGSKA (reference sequence). Trimming stripped 3 bases from V and 5 bases from J, with 11 bases between. DNA of the CDR3: TGCAGTGCTAGCGGGACGATCAACGAGCAGTACTTC. It translates to CSASGTINEQYF.

This clonotype was seen a handful of times. V gene TRBV10-3 combines with J gene TRBJ2-1; D possibly uses TRBD1 or TRBD2 (5 bases each). This CDR3 region has 15 residues. Germline lookup yields CDR1 ENHRY and CDR2 SYGVKD. Trimming shortened V by 3 bases and J by 4 bases, and 13 bases separated the two germline ends. CDR3 region: CAISDHRDPYNEQFF. The CDR3, as DNA: TGTGCCATCAGTGATCACCGGGACCCGTACAATGAGCAGTTCTTC.

This clonotype was seen a few times. The chain carries TRBV3-1 and TRBJ2-3; D gene ambiguous. Germline-derived CDR1 and CDR2 are LGHDT and YNNKEL (reference sequence). This CDR3 comprises 13 residues. The V end lost 0 bases, the J end lost 3 bases, and 4 bases lay between the germline ends. The CDR3 loop reads CASSQEVTDTQYF. Written as DNA, the CDR3 is TGTGCCAGCAGCCAAGAAGTTACAGATACGCAGTATTTT.

This clonotype was detected only a few times. The chain joins TRBV12-3 or TRBV12-4 to TRBJ1-3; TRBD1 matches at 7 bases. The CDR3 consists of 15 residues. After removal of 1 base from V and 0 bases from J, the junction contained 0 bases not matched to a gene. CDR3 sequence: CASSLGDSSGNTIYF. The CDR3 region has the DNA TGTGCCAGCAGTTTAGGGGACAGCTCTGGAAACACCATATATTTT.

This chain's CDR3 is CSAKNSLTGDEQFF. CDR3 coding DNA: TGCAGTGCCAAAAATAGCTTGACAGGCGATGAGCAGTTCTTC. The chain has TRBV20-1 and TRBJ2-1; D is possibly TRBD1 (6 bases). CDR3 length: 14 amino acids. The ends were cut back, 6 bases at V and 8 bases at J, with 20 bases in the middle. CDR1 DFQATT and CDR2 SNEGSKA come from the germline V gene (reference sequence).

The rearrangement links TRBV7-6 to TRBJ2-3, with 11 bases that match TRBD2. This CDR3 spans 18 amino acids. Trimming removed 6 bases from V and 1 base from J; junction bases left unmatched: 12. CDR1 is SGHVS, CDR2 FNYEAQ, per germline. The CDR3 DNA reads as TGTGCCAGCAGACCTGGACTAGCGGGCCCCCTTGGCACAGATACGCAGTATTTT. Translated, it gives CASRPGLAGPLGTDTQYF.

In its sample, this clonotype was seen many times. The chain recombines TRBV7-6 with TRBJ2-7; D may match TRBD1 or TRBD2 (5 bases each). Deletions cut 1 base from V and 5 bases from J, with 9 bases between. CDR3 size: 13 residues. CDR1 is SGHVS and CDR2 is FNYEAQ in the germline V gene. The CDR3 DNA reads TGTGCCAGCAGCTTAGTTTGGGGGAACGAGCAGTACTTC. It yields the protein CASSLVWGNEQYF. The full variable domain, completed using reference TRBV7-6 and TRBJ2-7, is GAGVSQSPRYKVTKRGQDVALRCDPISGHVSLYWYRQALGQGPEFLTYFNYEAQQDKSGLPNDRFSAERPEGSISTLTIQRTEQRDSAMYRCASSLVWGNEQYFGPGTRLTVT.

The sample holds many counts of this clonotype. V is TRBV20-1 and J is TRBJ1-5, with a weak D call TRBD1 (6 bases). Looked up from germline, CDR1 is DFQATT and CDR2 is SNEGSKA (reference sequence). Deletions cut 0 bases from V and 6 bases from J, with 9 bases between. The CDR3 runs to 13 residues. The CDR3 loop is CSAREGGGQPQHF. CDR3 coding DNA: TGCAGTGCTAGAGAAGGGGGAGGTCAGCCCCAGCATTTT.

There are many counts of this clonotype. This chain connects TRBV10-3 to TRBJ2-2; D may correspond to TRBD1 or TRBD2 (5 bases each). The CDR3 covers 15 residues. V gave up 3 bases and J gave up 1 base, with 9 bases separating them. Looked up from germline, CDR1 is ENHRY and CDR2 is SYGVKD. The CDR3 sequence is CAISDRDGNTGELFF. CDR3 DNA sequence: TGTGCCATCAGTGACCGGGACGGGAACACCGGGGAGCTGTTTTTT.

This clonotype was seen many times. The J gene is TRBJ2-5, the V gene TRBV18; D gene unclear. The CDR3 has 13 residues. The ends were cut back, 3 bases at V and 5 bases at J, with 10 bases in the middle. Germline loops: CDR1 KGHSH, CDR2 LQKENI. The CDR3 DNA reads as TGTGCCAGCTCACCGAGATCGCTCGAGACCCAGTACTTC. Amino acid sequence: CASSPRSLETQYF.

This clonotype was detected ten times or more. The chain is built from TRBV29-1 and TRBJ1-5; D is ambiguous. The germline gives CDR1 SQVTM, CDR2 ANQGSEA. The CDR3 spans 17 residues. With 3 bases removed from V and 1 base from J, the gap between germline ends came to 19 bases. CDR3 bases: TGCAGCGTTGATCCCCCTCCATGGAACCCAAGCAATCAGCCCCAGCATTTT. Its translation is CSVDPPPWNPSNQPQHF.

This clonotype occurred many times. V usage is TRBV7-3 and J usage is TRBJ2-3, with TRBD2 matching 11 bases. The CDR3 runs 18 residues. CDR1 is SGHTA and CDR2 is FQGTGA in the germline V gene. V trimming: 0 bases; J trimming: 8 bases; junction bases outside the gene matches: 13. The CDR3 DNA is TGTGCCAGCAGCTTAACGTCCAGATTAGCGGGAGGGGTAGTTACGCAGTATTTT. As protein: CASSLTSRLAGGVVTQYF.

This clonotype was detected many times. CDR3: CASSQSGGISSYEQYF. In nucleotides, the CDR3 is TGTGCCAGCTCGCAAAGCGGGGGCATTAGCTCCTACGAGCAGTACTTC. The chain recombines TRBV18 with TRBJ2-7, with TRBD2 matching over 8 bases. The trim removed 6 bases at V and 0 bases at J, leaving 10 bases unmatched. Germline CDR1 KGHSH, CDR2 LQKENI. The CDR3 loop spans 16 amino acids.